This T cell receptor beta chain was obtained from a study of CD8 T cells in Susac syndrome. Random-hexamer reverse transcription was applied to about 0.45 to 1 ug RNA. TCRdb used MiXCR to reprocess the immunoSEQ multiplex PCR reads, holding one entry per CDR3 protein. This table holds 45,000 to 55,000 distinct CDR3 sequences, over 85% found once. CD8+ and CD4+ blood T cells underwent TCR beta sequencing. This CDR3 is built from 15 residues. Germline V gives CDR1 SGHRS, CDR2 YFSETQ. Trimming left V 5 bases short and J 0 bases short, with 11 bases between. The V gene is TRBV5-1, the J gene TRBJ1-4; D might be TRBD1 (5 bases). This TCR derives from a human donor in good health. Source material: CD8+ T cells from PBMCs. Written as DNA, the CDR3 is TGCGCCAGCAGGGTCGGGACGGCAACTAATGAAAAACTGTTTTTT. This encodes CASRVGTATNEKLFF.